What follows are 10 T cell receptor beta chains derived from one specimen sequenced in a study. Each CDR3 protein is one row after TCRdb ran MiXCR on the 5' RACE reads. Of about 64,000 distinct CDR3 sequences listed, around a fifth are singletons. Sequencing was performed on memory CD4+ T cells sorted from a lymph node. The subset here: memory CD4+ T cells, CD4+CD45RO+CD25-. Every receptor here comes from a female donor with breast cancer.

This clonotype came up many times. This sequence joins TRBV2 and TRBJ2-5; 11 positions match TRBD1. The CDR3 contains 11 residues. V lost 8 bases and J lost 7; bases outside the gene matches: 0. Germline V lookup: CDR1 SNHLY, CDR2 FYNNEI. The CDR3 loop is CASGTGGTQYF. The CDR3 bases are TGTGCCAGCGGGACAGGGGGGACCCAGTACTTC.

This clonotype has more than one count but fewer than ten. J is TRBJ1-5 and V is TRBV18, with D perhaps matching TRBD1 (5 bases). This CDR3 spans 13 amino acids. Germline V CDR1 and CDR2: KGHSH, LQKENI. The V and J ends lost 3 bases and 4 bases respectively, with 7 bases between them. The CDR3 DNA reads as TGTGCCAGCTCACCGGGGCGGAATCAGCCCCAGCATTTT. Its translation: CASSPGRNQPQHF.

This chain joins TRBV5-1 and TRBJ1-3; D is uncertain. The CDR3 covers 16 residues. CDR1 is SGHRS and CDR2 is YFSETQ in the germline V gene. V dropped 0 bases and J dropped 1 base, with 11 bases sitting between them. The CDR3 sequence: CASSLDPAGSGNTIYF. The CDR3 DNA follows: TGCGCCAGCAGCTTGGATCCGGCCGGATCTGGAAACACCATATATTTT.

This clonotype has a handful of counts. This sequence joins TRBV30 and TRBJ1-4; D is possibly TRBD1 (5 bases). The length of the CDR3 is 15 residues. V gave up 2 bases and J gave up 8 bases, with 18 bases separating them. CDR1 is GTSNPN and CDR2 is SVGIG in the germline V gene (reference sequence). DNA for the CDR3: TGTGCCTGGAGTTCCAGGGTCTCCGGACGAGAAAAACTGTTTTTT. It codes for CAWSSRVSGREKLFF.

This clonotype appeared a few times. The chain links TRBV5-1 to TRBJ1-1, with 8 positions matching TRBD1. Germline loops: CDR1 SGHRS, CDR2 YFSETQ. Losses at the gene ends were 3 bases for V and 1 base for J; bases not matched to a gene: 11. This CDR3 is built from 17 residues. CDR3 loop: CASSWTRPQGGNTEAFF. The CDR3 DNA reads TGCGCCAGCAGCTGGACGAGGCCACAGGGGGGGAACACTGAAGCTTTCTTT.

This clonotype was seen at least ten times. The rearrangement joins TRBV7-2 to TRBJ1-1, with D possibly matching TRBD1 (6 bases). The ends were cut back, 3 bases at V and 1 base at J, with 9 bases in the middle. The germline V gene has CDR1 SGHTA and CDR2 FQGNSA. This CDR3 has 14 residues. The CDR3 nucleotides read TGTGCCAGCAGCTTCCCGGGACAGAACACTGAAGCTTTCTTT. It specifies CASSFPGQNTEAFF. Based on the CDR3 plus reference TRBV7-2 and TRBJ1-1, the full variable domain is GAGVSQSPSNKVTEKGKDVELRCDPISGHTALYWYRQSLGQGLEFLIYFQGNSAPDKSGLPSDRFSAERTGGSVSTLTIQRTQQEDSAVYLCASSFPGQNTEAFFGQGTRLTVV.

In this sample, this clonotype turned up a few times. The CDR3 carries no conserved terminal phenylalanine or tryptophan, so it likely arises from a read error. The rearrangement uses TRBV6-2 or TRBV6-3 and TRBJ1-1, with D unresolved. Germline values: CDR1 MNHEY, CDR2 SVGEGT. Trimming removed 1 base from V and 8 bases from J, with 5 bases in between. The CDR3 has 11 residues. CDR3 nucleotide sequence: TGTGCCAGCAGTTACTACGTGGAAGCTTTCTCT. The encoded protein is CASSYYVEAFS.

The gene calls are TRBV7-2 and TRBJ1-5, with unresolved D. Germline loops: CDR1 SGHTA, CDR2 FQGNSA. Between the trimmed V and J ends, which lost 4 bases and 7 bases, there was a span of 8 bases. This CDR3 is 12 amino acids long. In DNA, the CDR3 is TGTGCCAGCAGCTGGGTGGGGCAGCCCCAGCATTTT. Translating it yields CASSWVGQPQHF.

In its sample, this clonotype was seen a few times. The chain employs TRBV12-3 or TRBV12-4 and TRBJ2-3; 7 nucleotides align to TRBD2. The CDR3 contains 15 residues. The V and J ends lost 6 bases and 2 bases, in that order; junction bases with no gene match: 8. This CDR3 is CASRRGLGVTDTQYF. The DNA for the CDR3 is TGTGCCAGCAGACGCGGACTAGGAGTCACAGATACGCAGTATTTT.

J is TRBJ1-2 and V is TRBV5-1; tentatively, D is TRBD1 (5 bases). In germline, CDR1 is SGHRS, CDR2 YFSETQ. The V end lost 2 bases, the J end lost 0 bases, and 11 bases lay between the germline ends. The CDR3 is made up of 15 amino acids. The CDR3 is CASSFTGTSNYGYTF. The DNA for the CDR3 is TGCGCCAGCAGCTTCACAGGAACCTCTAACTATGGCTACACCTTC.